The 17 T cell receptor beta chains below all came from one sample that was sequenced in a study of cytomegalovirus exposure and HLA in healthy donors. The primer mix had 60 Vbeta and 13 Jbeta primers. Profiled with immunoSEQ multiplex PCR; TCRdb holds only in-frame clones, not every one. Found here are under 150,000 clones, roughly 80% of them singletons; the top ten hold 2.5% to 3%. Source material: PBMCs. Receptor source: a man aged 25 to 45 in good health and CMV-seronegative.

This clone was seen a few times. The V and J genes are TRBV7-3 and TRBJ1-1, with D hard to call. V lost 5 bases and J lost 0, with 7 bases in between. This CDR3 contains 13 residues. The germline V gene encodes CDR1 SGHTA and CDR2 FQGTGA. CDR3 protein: CASSVSVNTEAFF. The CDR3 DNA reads TGTGCCAGCAGCGTATCAGTGAACACTGAAGCTTTCTTT.

CDR3 sequence reads: CASSFSGDNEQFF. CDR3 DNA: TGCGCCAGCAGCTTTAGCGGGGACAATGAGCAGTTCTTC. The genes are TRBV5-1 and TRBJ2-1; 8 positions match TRBD2. Germline CDR1 is SGHRS and CDR2 is YFSETQ. J was trimmed by 5 bases and V by 2 bases; bases with no gene match: 0. The CDR3 is made up of 13 amino acids.

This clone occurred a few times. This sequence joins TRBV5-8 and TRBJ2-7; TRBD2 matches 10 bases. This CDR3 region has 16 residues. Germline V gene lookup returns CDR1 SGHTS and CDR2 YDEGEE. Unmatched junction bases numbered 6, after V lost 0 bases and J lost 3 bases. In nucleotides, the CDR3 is TGTGCCAGCAGCTTGGCTAGCGGGAGTGTGATCTACGAGCAGTACTTC. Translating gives CASSLASGSVIYEQYF.

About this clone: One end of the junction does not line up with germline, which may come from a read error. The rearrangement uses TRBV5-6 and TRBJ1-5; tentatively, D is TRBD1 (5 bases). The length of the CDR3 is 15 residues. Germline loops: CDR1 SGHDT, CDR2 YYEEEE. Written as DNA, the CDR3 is TGTGCCAGCAGCTTGGCCGGTGACAGCAATCAGCCCCAGAATTTT. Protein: CASSLAGDSNQPQNF.

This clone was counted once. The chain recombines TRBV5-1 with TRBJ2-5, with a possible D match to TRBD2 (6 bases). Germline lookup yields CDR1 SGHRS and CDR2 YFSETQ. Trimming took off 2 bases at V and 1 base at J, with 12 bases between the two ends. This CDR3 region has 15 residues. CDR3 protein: CASSFDRDFQETQYF. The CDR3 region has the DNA TGCGCCAGCAGCTTTGACCGGGACTTCCAAGAGACCCAGTACTTC. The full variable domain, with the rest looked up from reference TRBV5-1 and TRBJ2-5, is KAGVTQTPRYLIKTRGQQVTLSCSPISGHRSVSWYQQTPGQGLQFLFEYFSETQRNKGNFPGRFSGRQFSNSRSEMNVSTLELGDSALYLCASSFDRDFQETQYFGPGTRLLVL.

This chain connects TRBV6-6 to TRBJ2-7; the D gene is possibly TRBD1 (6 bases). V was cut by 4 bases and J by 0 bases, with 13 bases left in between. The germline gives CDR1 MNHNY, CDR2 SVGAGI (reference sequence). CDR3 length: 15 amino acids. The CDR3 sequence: CASSSRDTFSYEQYF. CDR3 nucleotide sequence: TGTGCCAGCAGTTCCCGGGACACCTTCTCCTACGAGCAGTACTTC.

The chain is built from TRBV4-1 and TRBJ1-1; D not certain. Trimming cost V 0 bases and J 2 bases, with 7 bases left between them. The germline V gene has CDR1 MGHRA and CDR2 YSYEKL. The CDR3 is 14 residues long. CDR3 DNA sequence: TGCGCCAGCAGCCAAGATGGAGCTAACACTGAAGCTTTCTTT. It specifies CASSQDGANTEAFF.

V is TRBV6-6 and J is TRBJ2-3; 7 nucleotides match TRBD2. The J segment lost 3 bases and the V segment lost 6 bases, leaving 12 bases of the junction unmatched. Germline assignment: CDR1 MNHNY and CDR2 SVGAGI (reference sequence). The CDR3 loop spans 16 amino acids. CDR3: CASSYDEAGVTDTQYF. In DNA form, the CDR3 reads TGTGCCAGCAGCTACGACGAGGCGGGAGTAACAGATACGCAGTATTTT.

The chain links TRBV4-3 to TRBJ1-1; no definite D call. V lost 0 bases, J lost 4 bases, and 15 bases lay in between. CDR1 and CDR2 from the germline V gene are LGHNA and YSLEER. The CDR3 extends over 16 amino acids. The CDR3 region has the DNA TGCGCCAGCAGCCAAGATATGCGGGTCTCGGGCACTGAAGCTTTCTTT. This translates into CASSQDMRVSGTEAFF.

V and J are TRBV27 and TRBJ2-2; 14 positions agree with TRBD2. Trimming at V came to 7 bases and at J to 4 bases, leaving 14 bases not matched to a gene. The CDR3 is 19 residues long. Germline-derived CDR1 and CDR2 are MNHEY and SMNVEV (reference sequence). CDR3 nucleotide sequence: TGTGCCAGCAAGGGGCATCGACTAGCGGGAGGGCCTAGCACCGGGGAGCTGTTTTTT. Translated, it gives CASKGHRLAGGPSTGELFF.

The CDR3 is CASSSISVAGGGGSEQFF. DNA for the CDR3: TGCGCCAGCAGCTCGATCTCTGTCGCGGGAGGCGGAGGAAGTGAGCAGTTCTTC. V gene TRBV5-1 combines with J gene TRBJ2-1, with 8 bases identical to TRBD2. V was clipped by 3 bases and J by 9 bases; unmatched bases: 20. Germline-derived CDR1 and CDR2 are SGHRS and YFSETQ. The CDR3 consists of 18 residues.

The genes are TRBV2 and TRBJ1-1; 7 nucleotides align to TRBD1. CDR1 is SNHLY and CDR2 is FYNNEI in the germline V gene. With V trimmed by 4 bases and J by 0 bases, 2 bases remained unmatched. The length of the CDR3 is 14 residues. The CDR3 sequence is CASSGQGVNTEAFF. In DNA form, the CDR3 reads TGTGCCAGCAGTGGACAGGGAGTGAACACTGAAGCTTTCTTT.

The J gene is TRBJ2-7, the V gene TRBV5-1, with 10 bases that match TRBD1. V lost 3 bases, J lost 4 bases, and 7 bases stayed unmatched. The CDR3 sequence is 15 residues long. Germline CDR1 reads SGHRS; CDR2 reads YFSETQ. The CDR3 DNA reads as TGCGCCAGCAGCTCCCGACAGGGGGCTTCGTACGAGCAGTACTTC. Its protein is CASSSRQGASYEQYF.

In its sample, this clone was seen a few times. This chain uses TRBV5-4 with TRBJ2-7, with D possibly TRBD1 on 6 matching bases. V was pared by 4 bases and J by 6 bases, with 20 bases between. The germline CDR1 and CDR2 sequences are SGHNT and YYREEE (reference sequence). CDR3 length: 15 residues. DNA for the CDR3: TGTGCCAGCAGCCGCCGGGACAACGGTCTGGGCGAGCAGTACTTC. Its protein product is CASSRRDNGLGEQYF. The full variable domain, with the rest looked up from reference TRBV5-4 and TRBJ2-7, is ETGVTQSPTHLIKTRGQQVTLRCSSQSGHNTVSWYQQALGQGPQFIFQYYREEENGRGNFPPRFSGLQFPNYSSELNVNALELDDSALYLCASSRRDNGLGEQYFGPGTRLTVT.

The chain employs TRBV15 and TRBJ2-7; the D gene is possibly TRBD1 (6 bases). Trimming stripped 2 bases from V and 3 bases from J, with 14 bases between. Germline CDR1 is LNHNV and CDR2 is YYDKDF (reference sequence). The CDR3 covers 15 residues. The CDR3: CATSRFAGADYEQYF. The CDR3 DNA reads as TGTGCCACCAGCAGATTTGCAGGGGCCGACTACGAGCAGTACTTC.

CDR3 nucleotide sequence: TGCAGCGTTTGGGCCTCTCTCTATGGCTACACCTTC. It translates to CSVWASLYGYTF. V usage is TRBV29-1 and J usage is TRBJ1-2; D is undetermined. Germline CDR1 SQVTM, CDR2 ANQGSEA. This CDR3 contains 12 residues. V lost 5 bases to trimming and J lost 4 bases, with 11 bases between them. Combining the CDR3 with reference TRBV29-1 and TRBJ1-2 gives the whole variable domain SAVISQKPSRDICQRGTSLTIQCQVDSQVTMMFWYRQQPGQSLTLIATANQGSEATYESGFVIDKFPISRPNLTFSTLTVSNMSPEDSSIYLCSVWASLYGYTFGSGTRLTVV.

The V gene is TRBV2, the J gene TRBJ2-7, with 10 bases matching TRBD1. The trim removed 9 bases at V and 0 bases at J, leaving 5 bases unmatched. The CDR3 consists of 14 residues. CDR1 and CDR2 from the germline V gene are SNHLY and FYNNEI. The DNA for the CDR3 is TGTGCCAGGGGGGACAGGGGAGCCTCCTACGAGCAGTACTTC. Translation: CARGDRGASYEQYF.